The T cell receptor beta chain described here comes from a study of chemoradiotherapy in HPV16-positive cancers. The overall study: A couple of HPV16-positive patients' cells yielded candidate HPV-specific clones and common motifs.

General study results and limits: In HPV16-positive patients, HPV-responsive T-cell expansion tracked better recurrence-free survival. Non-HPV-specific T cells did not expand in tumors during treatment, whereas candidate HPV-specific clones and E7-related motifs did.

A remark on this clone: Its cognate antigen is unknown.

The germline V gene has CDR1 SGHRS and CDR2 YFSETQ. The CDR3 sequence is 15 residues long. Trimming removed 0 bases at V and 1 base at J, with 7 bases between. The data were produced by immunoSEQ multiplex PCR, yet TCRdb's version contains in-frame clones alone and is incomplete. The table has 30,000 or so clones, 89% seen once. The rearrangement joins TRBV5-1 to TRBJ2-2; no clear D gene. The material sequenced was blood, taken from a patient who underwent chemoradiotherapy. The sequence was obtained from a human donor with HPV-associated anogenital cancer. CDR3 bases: TGCGCCAGCAGCTTGGCCGTGGGGAACACCGGGGAGCTGTTTTTT. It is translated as CASSLAVGNTGELFF.